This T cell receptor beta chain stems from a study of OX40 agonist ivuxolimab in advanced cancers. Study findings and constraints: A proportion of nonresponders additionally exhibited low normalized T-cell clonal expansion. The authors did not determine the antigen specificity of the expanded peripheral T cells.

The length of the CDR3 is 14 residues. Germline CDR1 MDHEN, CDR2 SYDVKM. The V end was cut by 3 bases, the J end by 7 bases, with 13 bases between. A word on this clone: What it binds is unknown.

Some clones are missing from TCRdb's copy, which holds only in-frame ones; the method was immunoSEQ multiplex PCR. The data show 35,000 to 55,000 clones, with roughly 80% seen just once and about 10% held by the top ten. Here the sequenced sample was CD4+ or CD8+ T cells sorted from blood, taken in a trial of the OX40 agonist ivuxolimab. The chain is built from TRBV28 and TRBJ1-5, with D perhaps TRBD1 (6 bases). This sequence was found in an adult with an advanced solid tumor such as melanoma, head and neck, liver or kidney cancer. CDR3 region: CASSFGGQGQPQHF. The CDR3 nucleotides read TGTGCCAGCAGTTTTGGGGGGCAGGGGCAGCCCCAGCATTTT.